This T cell receptor beta chain was sequenced in a study of identical twins. MiXCR, applied by TCRdb to the 5' RACE reads, yields one record per CDR3 protein. The repertoire includes fewer than 900,000 distinct CDR3 sequences, approximately 21% of them detected once, and more than 4% sits in the top ten. In its sample, this clonotype was seen many times. An end of the junction differs from the germline gene, which may be a read error. The CDR3 is 15 amino acids. The same sample was also used in a study of T cells expressing NK-cell markers.

The TCR was taken from a woman aged 18-29 years in good health. Sequencing input: PBMCs. The genes are TRBV12-3 or TRBV12-4 and TRBJ2-7; 12 nucleotides line up with TRBD2. DNA for the CDR3: TGCGCCAGCAGCTTACTAGCGGGGGGATCCTACGAGCAGTACTTC. This codes for CASSLLAGGSYEQYF.